Presented here are 6 T cell receptor beta chains from one specimen sequenced in a study of Ad26.COV2.S vaccination and SARS-CoV-2 variants. Treatment reported: roughly 18 received Ad26.COV2.S at low or high dose, single or two shots; about 5 received placebo; per-sample allocation not given. Collection of the samples took place on day 63 after the first injection of vaccine or placebo. This table comes from immunoSEQ multiplex PCR, and its TCRdb copy is limited to in-frame clones, with some not included. Among about 680,000 clones, roughly 90% were seen once, and the ten largest hold over 1.3%. Specimen: peripheral blood, collected in a trial of Ad26.COV2.S vaccine versus placebo. Receptor source: a person aged 18-65 years who received the Ad26.COV2.S COVID-19 vaccine or a placebo.

This clone was detected ten times or more. The rearrangement uses TRBV5-1 and TRBJ2-5; D remains unclear. Germline values: CDR1 SGHRS, CDR2 YFSETQ. The CDR3 length is 13 residues. The V end was cut by 0 bases, the J end by 7 bases, with 10 bases between. The CDR3 loop is CASSLGTPGTQYF. Here the CDR3 DNA reads TGCGCCAGCAGCTTGGGGACCCCCGGGACCCAGTACTTC.

This chain joins TRBV7-2 and TRBJ2-2; 8 nucleotides align to TRBD2. Trimming cost V 4 bases and J 3 bases; bases outside gene matches: 10. This CDR3 is built from 17 residues. Per germline, CDR1 SGHTA and CDR2 FQGNSA. CDR3 region: CASSWAPGLVDTGELFF. In nucleotides, the CDR3 is TGTGCCAGCAGCTGGGCTCCGGGACTAGTAGACACCGGGGAGCTGTTTTTT. The variable domain in full, completed from reference TRBV7-2 and TRBJ2-2, reads GAGVSQSPSNKVTEKGKDVELRCDPISGHTALYWYRQSLGQGLEFLIYFQGNSAPDKSGLPSDRFSAERTGGSVSTLTIQRTQQEDSAVYLCASSWAPGLVDTGELFFGEGSRLTVL.

This rearrangement joins TRBV19 to TRBJ2-7; D is perhaps TRBD1 (5 bases). The V end lost 6 bases, the J end lost 5 bases, and 20 bases lay between the germline ends. Germline lookup yields CDR1 LNHDA and CDR2 SQIVND (reference sequence). The CDR3 consists of 15 residues. CDR3 region: CASSLSGAPIHEQYF. The DNA for the CDR3 is TGTGCCAGTAGCCTTTCTGGGGCCCCGATCCACGAGCAGTACTTC.

V gene TRBV3-1 (or the pseudogene TRBV3-2) combines with J gene TRBJ2-7; D gene ambiguous. CDR1 is LGHDT, CDR2 YNNKEL, per germline (reference sequence). The V gene lost 0 bases and the J gene lost 6 bases, with 15 bases spanning the gap. The CDR3 has 15 residues. This CDR3 is CASSQEEVGRGEQYF. The CDR3 DNA follows: TGTGCCAGCAGCCAAGAAGAGGTTGGGCGTGGCGAGCAGTACTTC.

This chain joins TRBV6-5 and TRBJ2-2; 7 bases match TRBD1. The V segment lost 2 bases and the J segment 4 bases; nucleotides outside the gene matches: 4. This CDR3 is 15 amino acids long. Per the germline V gene, CDR1 is MNHEY and CDR2 is SVGAGI. The CDR3 sequence: CASSYPRQGTGELFF. For the CDR3, the DNA is TGTGCCAGCAGTTACCCGCGACAGGGCACCGGGGAGCTGTTTTTT.

This chain links TRBV6-5 with TRBJ2-6; no reliable D call. V dropped 6 bases and J dropped 2 bases, with 11 bases sitting between them. Germline-derived CDR1 and CDR2 are MNHEY and SVGAGI. CDR3 size: 15 residues. The CDR3: CASRSPYAGANVLTF. DNA for the CDR3: TGTGCCAGCAGATCACCTTATGCTGGGGCCAACGTCCTGACTTTC.